Listed here are 18 T cell receptor beta chains from one sample, sequenced in a study of T cells after yellow fever vaccination. TCRdb reanalysed the 5' RACE reads using MiXCR and keeps one entry per CDR3 protein. The top ten clones hold around 30% of a sample with around 72,000 distinct CDR3 sequences, under 9.5% of them seen once. The sample was CD8+ T cells sorted from PBMCs, taken 10 days after the first yellow fever vaccination. The origin of the receptors is a young man who received the YFV17D yellow fever vaccine.

The table lists this clonotype with many counts. The rearrangement joins TRBV5-1 to TRBJ2-5, with a tentative D call TRBD1 (6 bases). Germline loops: CDR1 SGHRS, CDR2 YFSETQ. The CDR3 contains 13 residues. The V end lost 2 bases, the J end lost 2 bases, and 7 bases lay between the germline ends. This CDR3 reads CASSFTGQETQYF. The DNA for the CDR3 is TGCGCCAGCAGCTTCACAGGGCAAGAGACCCAGTACTTC.

This clonotype was counted ten times or more. The V gene is TRBV29-1, the J gene TRBJ1-2, with D possibly TRBD1 on 6 matching bases. The V gene's germline CDR1 is SQVTM and CDR2 ANQGSEA. The CDR3 contains 11 residues. The ends were cut back, 6 bases at V and 2 bases at J, with 7 bases in the middle. The DNA of the CDR3 is TGCAGCGTGGGACACAACTATGGCTACACCTTC. This gives the protein CSVGHNYGYTF.

This clonotype appeared many times. The chain recombines TRBV6-2 or TRBV6-3 with TRBJ2-1; TRBD1 matches 10 bases. CDR1 is MNHEY and CDR2 is SVGEGT in the germline V gene. Unmatched junction bases numbered 6, after V lost 1 base and J lost 6 bases. This CDR3 spans 16 amino acids. CDR3 amino acids: CASSYYRTGGINEQFF. The CDR3 DNA follows: TGTGCCAGCAGTTACTACCGGACAGGGGGTATCAATGAGCAGTTCTTC.

This clonotype was counted ten times or more. The chain uses TRBV5-1 and TRBJ2-7; D not certain. Germline V gene data show CDR1 as SGHRS and CDR2 as YFSETQ. This CDR3 region has 11 residues. V was shortened by 0 bases and J by 6 bases, with 4 bases between the two germline ends. The CDR3 here is CASSLDLEQYF. The CDR3 bases are TGCGCCAGCAGCTTGGATCTCGAGCAGTACTTC.

The chain employs TRBV12-3 or TRBV12-4 and TRBJ1-4; 9 positions agree with TRBD1. V shed 6 bases and J 9 bases; nucleotides not matched to a gene: 11. The length of the CDR3 is 15 residues. DNA of the CDR3: TGTGCCAGCAGCATAATTACGGGACAGGGTAAAAAACTGTTTTTT. It codes for CASSIITGQGKKLFF.

This clonotype was counted at least ten times. The V and J genes are TRBV20-1 and TRBJ2-7; D gene unclear. The CDR3 length is 13 residues. The germline CDR1 and CDR2 sequences are DFQATT and SNEGSKA (reference sequence). V gave up 3 bases and J gave up 2 bases, with 11 bases separating them. As DNA, the CDR3 is TGCAGTGCTAGCATCCAGGTAACCTACGAGCAGTACGTC. Translation: CSASIQVTYEQYV.

The V gene is TRBV5-1, the J gene TRBJ2-1; D not certain. Trimming pared 3 bases from V and 10 bases from J, leaving 20 bases between. The CDR3 totals 15 residues. Per the germline V gene, CDR1 is SGHRS and CDR2 is YFSETQ. The chain's CDR3 is CASSSLQPGPHEQFF. CDR3 sequence (DNA): TGCGCCAGCAGCTCCCTCCAGCCCGGACCGCACGAGCAGTTCTTC.

In its sample, this clonotype was seen many times. The chain carries TRBV6-1 and TRBJ1-2; 7 bases fit TRBD1. The germline gives CDR1 MNHNS, CDR2 SASEGT. V trimming: 5 bases; J trimming: 4 bases; junction bases outside the gene matches: 10. This CDR3 comprises 15 residues. Here the CDR3 DNA reads TGTGCCAGCAGTACCCTCGAAGGGGGCCCCTATGGCTACACCTTC. It encodes CASSTLEGGPYGYTF.

This clonotype was found many times. The V call is TRBV7-2, the J call TRBJ2-1; 10 positions match TRBD2. Germline CDR1 SGHTA, CDR2 FQGNSA. V shed 3 bases, J shed 4 bases, and the junction held 21 bases outside the gene matches. CDR3 length: 21 residues. The CDR3 region has the DNA TGTGCCAGCAGCTTCGCGATGCCCCAACCTCGAGCGGGGGGGATATACAATGAGCAGTTCTTC. It is translated as CASSFAMPQPRAGGIYNEQFF.

This clonotype was seen a handful of times. The chain has TRBV12-3 or TRBV12-4 and TRBJ2-1; unclear D gene. This CDR3 has 14 residues. V was clipped by 1 base and J by 4 bases, with 8 bases between them. As DNA, the CDR3 is TGTGCCAGCAGTTTAGTCGCAGCATACAATGAGCAGTTCTTC. It specifies CASSLVAAYNEQFF.

This clonotype was seen ten or more times. The chain has TRBV7-6 and TRBJ2-7, with D perhaps matching TRBD2 (5 bases). The germline V and J ends were trimmed by 5 bases and 4 bases, with 12 bases remaining between them. The CDR3 contains 13 residues. Germline CDR1 reads SGHVS; CDR2 reads FNYEAQ. CDR3 region: CASSMGVPYEQYF. The CDR3, as DNA: TGTGCCAGCAGCATGGGAGTTCCGTACGAGCAGTACTTC. The complete variable domain, with remaining parts taken from reference TRBV7-6 and TRBJ2-7, reads GAGVSQSPRYKVTKRGQDVALRCDPISGHVSLYWYRQALGQGPEFLTYFNYEAQQDKSGLPNDRFSAERPEGSISTLTIQRTEQRDSAMYRCASSMGVPYEQYFGPGTRLTVT.

The chain joins TRBV14 to TRBJ2-2; D remains unclear. The CDR3 covers 13 residues. The germline V and J ends were trimmed by 3 bases and 8 bases, with 10 bases remaining between them. Germline V gene data show CDR1 as SGHDN and CDR2 as FVKESK. The CDR3 DNA is TGTGCCAGCAGCCAGCACCCCGGTGGGGAGCTGTTTTTT. Protein product: CASSQHPGGELFF.

This clonotype came up many times. V is TRBV7-2 and J is TRBJ2-3; 8 positions match TRBD2. Germline trimming cut 1 base from V and 5 bases from J; bases unmatched to any gene: 5. The germline CDR1 and CDR2 sequences are SGHTA and FQGNSA. The CDR3 spans 15 residues. The CDR3: CASSLGASGLDTQYF. Written as DNA, the CDR3 is TGTGCCAGCAGCTTAGGGGCTAGCGGGTTAGATACGCAGTATTTT.

This clonotype was seen repeatedly, ten times or more. This chain joins TRBV15 and TRBJ2-4; D uncertain. The length of the CDR3 is 15 residues. Looked up from germline, CDR1 is LNHNV and CDR2 is YYDKDF (reference sequence). V was cut by 0 bases and J by 0 bases, with 6 bases left in between. The chain's CDR3 is CATSRDNGAKNIQYF. Written as DNA, the CDR3 is TGTGCCACCAGCAGAGATAACGGAGCCAAAAACATTCAGTACTTC.

The chain carries TRBV12-3 or TRBV12-4 and TRBJ1-1, with D perhaps matching TRBD1 (5 bases). V was pared by 6 bases and J by 7 bases, with 12 bases between. There are 12 residues in the CDR3. The CDR3 region has the DNA TGTGCCAGCAGCCCTAGGGGCCTTGAAGCTTTCTTT. Protein: CASSPRGLEAFF.

This clonotype was seen a few times. This chain connects TRBV9 to TRBJ2-1, with TRBD2 matching 9 bases. Per the germline V gene, CDR1 is SGDLS and CDR2 is YYNGEE. CDR3 size: 18 residues. V was clipped by 4 bases and J by 2 bases; unmatched bases: 13. The CDR3 bases are TGTGCCAGCAGCCCCGCGGATGGGCTAGCGGGGCCCTACAATGAGCAGTTCTTC. It codes for CASSPADGLAGPYNEQFF.

This chain's CDR3 is CAFSTLAGGLGKNIQYF. DNA of the CDR3: TGTGCCTTCAGTACGCTAGCGGGGGGGCTTGGCAAAAACATTCAGTACTTC. The chain links TRBV12-3 or TRBV12-4 to TRBJ2-4; 12 bases line up with TRBD2. This CDR3 is 17 amino acids long. V shed 11 bases and J 3 bases; nucleotides not matched to a gene: 14.

This clonotype has a count of ten or more. The chain recombines TRBV27 with TRBJ2-1; D is unclear. Trimming removed 6 bases from V and 6 bases from J, with 18 bases in between. The length of the CDR3 is 15 residues. Germline lookup yields CDR1 MNHEY and CDR2 SMNVEV (reference sequence). CDR3 in amino acids: CASSYVPSKSNEQFF. The CDR3 DNA follows: TGTGCCAGCAGCTACGTACCTTCCAAGTCCAATGAGCAGTTCTTC.